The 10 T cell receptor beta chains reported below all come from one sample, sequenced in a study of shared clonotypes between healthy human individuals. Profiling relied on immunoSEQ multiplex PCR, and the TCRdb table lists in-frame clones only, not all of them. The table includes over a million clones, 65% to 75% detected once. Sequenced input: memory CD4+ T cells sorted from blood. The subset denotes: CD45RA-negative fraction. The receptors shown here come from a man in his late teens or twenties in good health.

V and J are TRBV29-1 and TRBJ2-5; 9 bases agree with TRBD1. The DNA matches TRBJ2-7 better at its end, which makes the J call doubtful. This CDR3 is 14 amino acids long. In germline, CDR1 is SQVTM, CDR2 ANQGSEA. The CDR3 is CSVHTGTGPYEQYF. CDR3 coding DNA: TGCAGCGTTCACACCGGGACAGGGCCCTACGAGCAGTACTTC.

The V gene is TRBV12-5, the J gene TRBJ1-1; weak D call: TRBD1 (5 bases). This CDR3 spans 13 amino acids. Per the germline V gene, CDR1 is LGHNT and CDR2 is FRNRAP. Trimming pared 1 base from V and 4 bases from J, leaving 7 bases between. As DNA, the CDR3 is TGTGCTAGTGGTTTGGGGGGGAGCACTGAAGCTTTCTTT. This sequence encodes CASGLGGSTEAFF.

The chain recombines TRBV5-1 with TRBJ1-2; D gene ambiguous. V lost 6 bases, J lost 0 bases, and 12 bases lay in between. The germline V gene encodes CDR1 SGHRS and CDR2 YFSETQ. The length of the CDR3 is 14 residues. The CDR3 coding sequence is TGCGCCAGCACGGAAGGCACTTCTAACTATGGCTACACCTTC. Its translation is CASTEGTSNYGYTF.

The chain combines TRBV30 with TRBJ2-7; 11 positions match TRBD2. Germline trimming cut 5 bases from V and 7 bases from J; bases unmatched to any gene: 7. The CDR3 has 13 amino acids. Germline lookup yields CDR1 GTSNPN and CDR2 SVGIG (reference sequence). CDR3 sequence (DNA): TGTGCCTGGCAGACTAGCGGGATTAGTGAGCAGTACTTC. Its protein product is CAWQTSGISEQYF.

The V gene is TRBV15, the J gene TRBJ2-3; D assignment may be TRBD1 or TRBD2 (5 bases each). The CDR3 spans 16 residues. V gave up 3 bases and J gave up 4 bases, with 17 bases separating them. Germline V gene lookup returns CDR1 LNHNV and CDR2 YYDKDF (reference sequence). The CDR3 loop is CATSSRDPKDADTQYF. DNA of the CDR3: TGTGCCACCAGCAGCCGGGACCCCAAAGACGCAGATACGCAGTATTTT.

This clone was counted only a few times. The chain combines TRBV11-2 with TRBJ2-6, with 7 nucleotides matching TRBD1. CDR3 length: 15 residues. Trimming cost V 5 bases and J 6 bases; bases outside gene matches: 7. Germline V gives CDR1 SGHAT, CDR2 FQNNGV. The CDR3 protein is CASSLGTVSANVLTF. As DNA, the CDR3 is TGTGCCAGCAGCCTCGGGACAGTGTCGGCCAACGTCCTGACTTTC.

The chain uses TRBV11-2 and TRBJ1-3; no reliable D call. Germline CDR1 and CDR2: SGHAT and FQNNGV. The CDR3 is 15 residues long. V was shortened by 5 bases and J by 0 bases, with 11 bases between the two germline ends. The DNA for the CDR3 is TGTGCCAGCAGCCCCCCGGGGAGCTCTGGAAACACCATATATTTT. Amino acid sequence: CASSPPGSSGNTIYF. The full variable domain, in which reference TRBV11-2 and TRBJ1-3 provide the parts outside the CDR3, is EAGVAQSPRYKIIEKRQSVAFWCNPISGHATLYWYQQILGQGPKLLIQFQNNGVVDDSQLPKDRFSAERLKGVDSTLKIQPAKLEDSAVYLCASSPPGSSGNTIYFGEGSWLTVV.

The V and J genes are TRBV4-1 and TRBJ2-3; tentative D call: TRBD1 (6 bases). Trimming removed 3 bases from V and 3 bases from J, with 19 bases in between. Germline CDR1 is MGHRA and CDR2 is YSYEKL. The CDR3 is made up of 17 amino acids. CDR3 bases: TGCGCCAGCAGCCAGCCTAAGACAGGTATATTTACAGATACGCAGTATTTT. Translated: CASSQPKTGIFTDTQYF.

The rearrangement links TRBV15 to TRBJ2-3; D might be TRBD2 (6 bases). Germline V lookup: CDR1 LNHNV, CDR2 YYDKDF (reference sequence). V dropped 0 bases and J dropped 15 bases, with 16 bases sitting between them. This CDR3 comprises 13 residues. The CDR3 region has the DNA TGTGCCACCAGCAGAGATCTGGCGGGGTCATCATATTTT. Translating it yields CATSRDLAGSSYF.

As DNA, the CDR3 is TGTGCCAGCAGCCCAGAGATCACTTCCACCGGGGAGCTGTTTTTT. It encodes CASSPEITSTGELFF. The chain carries TRBV9 and TRBJ2-2; D remains unclear. Trimming removed 4 bases from V and 4 bases from J, with 14 bases in between. The CDR3 extends over 15 amino acids. CDR1 and CDR2 (germline): SGDLS, YYNGEE.